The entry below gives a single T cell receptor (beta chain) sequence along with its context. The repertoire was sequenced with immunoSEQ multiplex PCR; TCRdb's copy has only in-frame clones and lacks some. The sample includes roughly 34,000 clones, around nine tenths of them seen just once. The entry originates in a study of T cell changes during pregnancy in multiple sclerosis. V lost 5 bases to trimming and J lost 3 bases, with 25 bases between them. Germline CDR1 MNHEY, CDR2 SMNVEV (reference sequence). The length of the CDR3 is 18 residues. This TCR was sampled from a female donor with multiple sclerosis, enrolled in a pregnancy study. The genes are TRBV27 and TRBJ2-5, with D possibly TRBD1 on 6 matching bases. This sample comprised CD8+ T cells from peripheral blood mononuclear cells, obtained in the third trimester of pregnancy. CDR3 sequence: CASSADRLRARLKETQYF. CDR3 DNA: TGTGCCAGCAGTGCCGACAGGTTAAGGGCTAGATTAAAAGAGACCCAGTACTTC.